Here is one TCR beta chain with its context. Its antigen remains unknown. TCRdb passed the 5' RACE reads through MiXCR, listing each CDR3 protein once. Of over 85,000 distinct CDR3 sequences listed, 10% to 15% are singletons. The record originates from a study of early T cells in non-severe SARS-CoV-2 infection. Looking at the study overall: With bulk RNA from unsorted whole blood as input, sequencing yielded unpaired chains.

Overall study results and limits: VDJdb-based annotation leaned toward anti-spike CD8 responses and missed private and CD4 specificities.

The clonotype comes from an adult who was a healthcare worker with PCR-confirmed SARS-CoV-2 infection or an uninfected control (not recorded which). The sample here was whole blood, taken at baseline.

The CDR3 here is CASRAYTGTSGIYSGANVLTF. For the CDR3, the DNA is TGTGCCAGCAGGGCTTATACCGGGACTAGCGGGATATACTCTGGGGCCAACGTCCTGACTTTC. V usage is TRBV6-2 or TRBV6-3 and J usage is TRBJ2-6; TRBD2 matches at 13 bases. Germline V lookup: CDR1 MNHEY, CDR2 SVGEGT. The J segment lost 0 bases and the V segment lost 6 bases, leaving 14 bases of the junction unmatched. The CDR3 is 21 amino acids.